A selection of T cell receptor beta chains follows, all from one sample in a study of T-cell reconstitution after alpha-beta-depleted transplantation in children. Each CDR3 protein gets one entry after TCRdb re-called the PCR reads with MiXCR. Found here are a few hundred thousand distinct CDR3 sequences, approximately 13% of them singletons; the top ten hold about 2%. Sequences were derived from PBMCs, mostly from graft donor cells, sampled 360 days after TCRalphabeta/CD19-depleted stem cell transplant. These receptors were collected from a male patient aged 10 to 17 who had a stem cell transplant for acute myeloid leukemia, so the T cells may come from the graft donor. CDR3s include the opening cysteine and the closing phenylalanine or tryptophan. The D gene is left open where the match is weak. Clone size is shown for a subset of rows, as once, few, many or a class of expanded clone.

J gene: TRBJ2-1
clone size: many
D gene: NA
V gene: TRBV29-1
CDR3 protein: CSVEDGRIRVEQFF
CDR3 DNA: TGCAGCGTTGAAGATGGCAGGATCCGAGTCGAGCAGTTCTTC

J gene: TRBJ2-1
clone size: NA
D gene: TRBD2
V gene: TRBV27
CDR3 protein: CASSLMASGRAYNEQFF
CDR3 DNA: TGTGCCAGCAGTTTAATGGCTAGCGGGAGGGCTTACAATGAGCAGTTCTTC

J gene: TRBJ2-1
clone size: NA
D gene: NA
V gene: TRBV29-1
CDR3 protein: CSVETVGSNEQFF
CDR3 DNA: TGCAGCGTTGAGACAGTTGGCTCCAATGAGCAGTTCTTC

J gene: TRBJ2-1
clone size: few
D gene: NA
V gene: TRBV29-1
CDR3 protein: CSVEDRRDWEQFF
CDR3 DNA: TGCAGCGTTGAAGATCGGCGGGACTGGGAGCAGTTCTTC

J gene: TRBJ2-5
clone size: few
D gene: TRBD2
V gene: TRBV20-1
CDR3 protein: CSARFAGAGETQYF
CDR3 DNA: TGCAGTGCTAGATTCGCGGGAGCAGGGGAGACCCAGTACTTC

J gene: TRBJ1-1
clone size: few
D gene: TRBD1
V gene: TRBV19
CDR3 protein: CASSETGGAAEAFF
CDR3 DNA: TGTGCCAGTAGTGAAACAGGGGGCGCGGCTGAAGCTTTCTTT

J gene: TRBJ2-7
clone size: many
D gene: NA
V gene: TRBV28
CDR3 protein: CASSSRILSYEQYF
CDR3 DNA: TGTGCCAGCAGTTCCCGAATCCTCTCCTACGAGCAGTACTTC

J gene: TRBJ2-3
clone size: many
D gene: NA
V gene: TRBV9
CDR3 protein: CASSVSIASADTQYF
CDR3 DNA: TGTGCCAGCAGCGTGAGTATCGCGTCGGCAGATACGCAGTATTTT

J gene: TRBJ2-4
clone size: NA
D gene: NA
V gene: TRBV29-1
CDR3 protein: CSAGTVNIQYF
CDR3 DNA: TGCAGCGCCGGGACGGTGAACATTCAGTACTTC

J gene: TRBJ2-7
clone size: NA
D gene: NA
V gene: TRBV27
CDR3 protein: CASSILAPSYEQYF
CDR3 DNA: TGTGCCAGCAGTATCCTAGCGCCGTCCTACGAGCAGTACTTC

J gene: TRBJ2-1
clone size: NA
D gene: TRBD2
V gene: TRBV18
CDR3 protein: CASSQTSGRTNEQFF
CDR3 DNA: TGTGCCAGCTCCCAGACTAGCGGGAGAACAAATGAGCAGTTCTTC

J gene: TRBJ2-5
clone size: NA
D gene: TRBD1
V gene: TRBV7-6
CDR3 protein: CASTQQGWPYQETQYF
CDR3 DNA: TGTGCCAGCACCCAACAGGGGTGGCCGTACCAAGAGACCCAGTACTTC

J gene: TRBJ2-1
clone size: few
D gene: NA
V gene: TRBV4-3
CDR3 protein: CASSPGVGPLFF
CDR3 DNA: TGCGCCAGCAGCCCTGGGGTGGGGCCGCTGTTCTTC

J gene: TRBJ2-5
clone size: NA
D gene: TRBD2
V gene: TRBV25-1
CDR3 protein: CASSAPSGGQETQYF
CDR3 DNA: TGTGCCAGCAGTGCCCCTAGCGGGGGGCAAGAGACCCAGTACTTC

J gene: TRBJ2-3
clone size: few
D gene: NA
V gene: TRBV20-1
CDR3 protein: CSASVRTDTQYF
CDR3 DNA: TGCAGTGCTTCGGTGCGCACAGATACGCAGTATTTT

J gene: TRBJ2-1
clone size: NA
D gene: TRBD2
V gene: TRBV3-1
CDR3 protein: CASSQWSGSSYNEQFF
CDR3 DNA: TGTGCCAGCAGCCAGTGGAGCGGGAGCTCCTACAATGAGCAGTTCTTC

J gene: TRBJ2-3
clone size: many
D gene: NA
V gene: TRBV6-5
CDR3 protein: CASSWDSIRRTDTQYF
CDR3 DNA: TGTGCCAGCAGTTGGGACTCAATCCGCAGAACAGATACGCAGTATTTT

J gene: TRBJ1-6
clone size: many
D gene: NA
V gene: TRBV20-1
CDR3 protein: CSASPGSSYNSPLHF
CDR3 DNA: TGCAGTGCTAGTCCAGGGAGCTCCTATAATTCACCCCTCCACTTT

J gene: TRBJ1-1
clone size: NA
D gene: NA
V gene: TRBV5-1
CDR3 protein: CASSRRAGLNTEAFF
CDR3 DNA: TGCGCCAGCAGCCGGAGGGCGGGCCTGAACACTGAAGCTTTCTTT

J gene: TRBJ2-5
clone size: many
D gene: NA
V gene: TRBV14
CDR3 protein: CASPVQETQYF
CDR3 DNA: TGTGCCAGCCCTGTACAAGAGACCCAGTACTTC

J gene: TRBJ2-5
clone size: few
D gene: NA
V gene: TRBV7-9
CDR3 protein: CASSLAGGEARETQYF
CDR3 DNA: TGTGCCAGCAGCTTAGCGGGAGGTGAGGCCCGAGAGACCCAGTACTTC

J gene: TRBJ2-7
clone size: few
D gene: NA
V gene: TRBV12-3/TRBV12-4
CDR3 protein: CASSLIARGAYEQYF
CDR3 DNA: TGTGCCAGCAGTTTAATTGCCAGGGGGGCCTACGAGCAGTACTTC